What follows are 9 T cell receptor beta chains derived from one specimen sequenced in a study of resident and recirculating memory T cells in vitiligo. Repertoires were generated with immunoSEQ multiplex PCR, while TCRdb's copy carries only in-frame clones and drops some. The sample lists fewer than 80,000 clones; roughly 90% were seen once. Sequences were obtained from blood. Receptors originate from a male donor with vitiligo.

The chain combines TRBV12-5 with TRBJ2-1; TRBD1 matches 7 bases. The CDR3 length is 15 residues. Trimming at V came to 3 bases and at J to 4 bases, leaving 6 bases not matched to a gene. CDR1 is LGHNT and CDR2 is FRNRAP in the germline V gene. Here the CDR3 DNA reads TGTGCTAGTGGTTTCCTGACAGGGTTATACAATGAGCAGTTCTTC. It translates to CASGFLTGLYNEQFF.

This sequence joins TRBV28 and TRBJ2-7; TRBD1 matches 9 bases. Losses at the gene ends were 4 bases for V and 2 bases for J; bases not matched to a gene: 6. The CDR3 loop spans 15 amino acids. Per germline, CDR1 MDHEN and CDR2 SYDVKM. In DNA form, the CDR3 reads TGTGCCAGCAGTTCCCCGGGACAGGGACCCTACGAGCAGTACTTC. This translates into CASSSPGQGPYEQYF.

This clone is a singleton in its sample. The chain joins TRBV7-9 to TRBJ1-3; 7 bases agree with TRBD1. The trim removed 2 bases at V and 2 bases at J, leaving 0 bases unmatched. The V gene's germline CDR1 is SEHNR and CDR2 FQNEAQ (reference sequence). The CDR3 has 14 amino acids. The CDR3 here is CASSLTGAGNTIYF. In DNA, the CDR3 is TGTGCCAGCAGCTTAACAGGGGCTGGAAACACCATATATTTT.

This clone was recorded once. V and J are TRBV9 and TRBJ1-5, with a tentative D call TRBD1 (6 bases). The CDR3 contains 15 residues. The V gene lost 5 bases and the J gene lost 2 bases, with 14 bases spanning the gap. In germline, CDR1 is SGDLS, CDR2 YYNGEE. CDR3 DNA sequence: TGTGCCAGCAGTCGAGGGGGAGCAGGCAATCAGCCCCAGCATTTT. This gives the protein CASSRGGAGNQPQHF.

This chain uses TRBV18 with TRBJ2-3, with D unresolved. Trimming took off 1 base at V and 2 bases at J, with 7 bases between the two ends. Germline V gene sequence: CDR1 KGHSH, CDR2 LQKENI. This CDR3 has 14 amino acids. The DNA for the CDR3 is TGTGCCAGCTCACCACGATCAGACACAGATACGCAGTATTTT. This gives the protein CASSPRSDTDTQYF.

V gene TRBV6-5 combines with J gene TRBJ2-3; D is ambiguous. The CDR3 spans 11 residues. Germline CDR1 reads MNHEY; CDR2 reads SVGAGI. Trimming left V 6 bases short and J 2 bases short, with 3 bases between. This CDR3 is CASSNTDTQYF. CDR3 nucleotides: TGTGCCAGCAGCAACACAGATACGCAGTATTTT.

This clone was seen just once. The gene calls are TRBV6-5 and TRBJ1-3; D might be TRBD1 (6 bases). V was shortened by 8 bases and J by 2 bases, with 16 bases between the two germline ends. Germline V gene lookup returns CDR1 MNHEY and CDR2 SVGAGI. This CDR3 is built from 15 residues. The CDR3 DNA follows: TGTGCCAGCCGCGGGGGGCGGACGCCTGGAAACACCATATATTTT. Translation: CASRGGRTPGNTIYF.

This chain's CDR3 is CASSLGGTHYEQYF. In nucleotides, the CDR3 is TGTGCCAGCAGCTTAGGTGGGACACACTACGAGCAGTACTTC. This chain connects TRBV13 to TRBJ2-7, with D possibly being TRBD1 (6 bases). V was clipped by 0 bases and J by 3 bases, with 9 bases between them. Germline V gives CDR1 PRHDT, CDR2 FYEKMQ (reference sequence). This CDR3 is built from 14 residues.

J is TRBJ1-3 and V is TRBV28; TRBD1 matches at 8 bases. The germline V gene has CDR1 MDHEN and CDR2 SYDVKM. This CDR3 region has 18 residues. After removal of 7 bases from V and 1 base from J, the junction contained 15 bases not matched to a gene. CDR3 DNA: TGTGCCAGCATCGACAGGGGCCCCTCTCTGGGATCTGGAAACACCATATATTTT. As protein: CASIDRGPSLGSGNTIYF. The full variable domain, its missing parts supplied by reference TRBV28 and TRBJ1-3, is DVKVTQSSRYLVKRTGEKVFLECVQDMDHENMFWYRQDPGLGLRLIYFSYDVKMKEKGDIPEGYSVSREKKERFSLILESASTNQTSMYLCASIDRGPSLGSGNTIYFGEGSWLTVV.